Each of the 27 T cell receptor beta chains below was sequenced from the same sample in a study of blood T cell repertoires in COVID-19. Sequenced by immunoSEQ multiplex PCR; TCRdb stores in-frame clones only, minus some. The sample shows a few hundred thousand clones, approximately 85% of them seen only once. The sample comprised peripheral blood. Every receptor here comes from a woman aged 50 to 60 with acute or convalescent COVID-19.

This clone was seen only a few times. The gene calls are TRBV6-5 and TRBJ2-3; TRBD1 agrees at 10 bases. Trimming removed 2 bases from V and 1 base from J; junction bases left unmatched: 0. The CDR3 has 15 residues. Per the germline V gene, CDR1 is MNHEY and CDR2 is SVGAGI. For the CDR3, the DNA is TGTGCCAGCAGTTACGGGACAGGGGGCACAGATACGCAGTATTTT. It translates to CASSYGTGGTDTQYF.

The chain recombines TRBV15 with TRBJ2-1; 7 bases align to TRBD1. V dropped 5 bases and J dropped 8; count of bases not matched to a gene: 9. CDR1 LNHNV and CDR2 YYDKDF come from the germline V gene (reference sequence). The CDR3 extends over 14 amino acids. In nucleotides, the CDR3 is TGTGCCACCAGCCCCCACGACAGGGAAGATGAGCAGTTCTTC. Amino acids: CATSPHDREDEQFF.

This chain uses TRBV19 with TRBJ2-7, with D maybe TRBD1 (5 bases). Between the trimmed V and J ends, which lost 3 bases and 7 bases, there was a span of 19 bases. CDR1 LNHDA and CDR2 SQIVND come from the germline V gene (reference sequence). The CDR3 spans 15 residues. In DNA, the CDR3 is TGTGCCAGTAGTATGGACATGACCCATCGAAGGGAGCAGTACTTC. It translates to CASSMDMTHRREQYF.

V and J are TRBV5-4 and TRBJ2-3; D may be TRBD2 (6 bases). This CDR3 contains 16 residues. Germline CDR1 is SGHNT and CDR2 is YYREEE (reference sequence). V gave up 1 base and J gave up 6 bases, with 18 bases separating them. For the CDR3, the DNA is TGTGCCAGCAGCTTGTTGGCGCGGGATTCGTGGGATACGCAGTATTTT. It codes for CASSLLARDSWDTQYF.

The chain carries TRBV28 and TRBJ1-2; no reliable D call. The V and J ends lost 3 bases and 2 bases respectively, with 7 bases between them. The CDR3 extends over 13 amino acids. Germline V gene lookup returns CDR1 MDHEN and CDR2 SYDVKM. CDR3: CASSFVSNYGYTF. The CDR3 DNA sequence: TGTGCCAGCAGTTTTGTCTCCAACTATGGCTACACCTTC.

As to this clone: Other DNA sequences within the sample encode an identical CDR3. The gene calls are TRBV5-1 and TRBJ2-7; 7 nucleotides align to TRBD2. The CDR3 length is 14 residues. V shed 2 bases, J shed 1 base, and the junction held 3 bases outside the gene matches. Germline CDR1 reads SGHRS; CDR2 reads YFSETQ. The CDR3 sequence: CASSFTGGSYEQYF. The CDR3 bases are TGCGCCAGCAGCTTCACGGGAGGTTCCTACGAGCAGTACTTC.

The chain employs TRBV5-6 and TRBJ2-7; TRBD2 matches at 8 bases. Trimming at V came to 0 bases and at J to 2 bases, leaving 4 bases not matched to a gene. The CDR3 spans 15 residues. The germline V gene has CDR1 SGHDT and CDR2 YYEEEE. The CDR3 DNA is TGTGCCAGCAGCTTGGTACGGGAGGGACCCTACGAGCAGTACTTC. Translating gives CASSLVREGPYEQYF.

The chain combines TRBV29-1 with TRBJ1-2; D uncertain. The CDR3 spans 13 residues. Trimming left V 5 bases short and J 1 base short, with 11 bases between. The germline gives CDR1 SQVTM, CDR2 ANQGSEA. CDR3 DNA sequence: TGCAGCGTTCCGGGAACGGTTAACTATGGCTACACCTTC. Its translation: CSVPGTVNYGYTF. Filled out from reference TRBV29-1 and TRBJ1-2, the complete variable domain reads SAVISQKPSRDICQRGTSLTIQCQVDSQVTMMFWYRQQPGQSLTLIATANQGSEATYESGFVIDKFPISRPNLTFSTLTVSNMSPEDSSIYLCSVPGTVNYGYTFGSGTRLTVV.

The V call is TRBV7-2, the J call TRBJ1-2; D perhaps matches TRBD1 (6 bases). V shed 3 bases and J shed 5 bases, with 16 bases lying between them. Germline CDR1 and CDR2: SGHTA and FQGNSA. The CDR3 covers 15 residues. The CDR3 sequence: CASSLIQGSPYGYTF. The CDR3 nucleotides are TGTGCCAGCAGCTTGATTCAGGGGAGTCCTTATGGCTACACCTTC. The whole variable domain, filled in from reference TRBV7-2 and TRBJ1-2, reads GAGVSQSPSNKVTEKGKDVELRCDPISGHTALYWYRQSLGQGLEFLIYFQGNSAPDKSGLPSDRFSAERTGGSVSTLTIQRTQQEDSAVYLCASSLIQGSPYGYTFGSGTRLTVV.

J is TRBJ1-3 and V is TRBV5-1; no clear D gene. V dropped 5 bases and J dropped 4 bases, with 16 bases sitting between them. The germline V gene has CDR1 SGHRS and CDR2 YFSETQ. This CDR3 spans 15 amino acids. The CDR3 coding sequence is TGCGCCAGCAGTTCCGGGCCCGGGAGAGGAAACACCATATATTTT. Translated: CASSSGPGRGNTIYF.

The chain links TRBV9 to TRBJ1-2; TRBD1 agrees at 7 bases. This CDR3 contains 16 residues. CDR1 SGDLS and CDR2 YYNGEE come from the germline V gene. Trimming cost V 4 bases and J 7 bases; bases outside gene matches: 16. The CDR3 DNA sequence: TGTGCCAGCAGCTCAAGGAGACAGGGTAGTTTAAGTGGCTACACCTTC. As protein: CASSSRRQGSLSGYTF.

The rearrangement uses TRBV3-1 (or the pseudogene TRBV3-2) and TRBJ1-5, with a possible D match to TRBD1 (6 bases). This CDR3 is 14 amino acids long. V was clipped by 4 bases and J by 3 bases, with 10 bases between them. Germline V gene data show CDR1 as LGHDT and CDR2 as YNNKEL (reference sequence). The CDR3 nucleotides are TGTGCCAGCAGCCGACGGGACATCAATCAGCCCCAGCATTTT. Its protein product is CASSRRDINQPQHF.

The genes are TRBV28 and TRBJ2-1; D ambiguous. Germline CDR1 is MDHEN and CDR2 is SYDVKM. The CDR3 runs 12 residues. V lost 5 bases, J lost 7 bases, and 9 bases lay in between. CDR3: CASSAYKNEQFF. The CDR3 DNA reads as TGTGCCAGCAGTGCTTACAAGAATGAGCAGTTCTTC.

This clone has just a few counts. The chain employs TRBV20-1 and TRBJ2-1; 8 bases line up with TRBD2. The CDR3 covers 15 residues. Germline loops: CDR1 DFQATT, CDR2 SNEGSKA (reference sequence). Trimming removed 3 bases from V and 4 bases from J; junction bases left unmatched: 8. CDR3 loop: CSASGREEGYNEQFF. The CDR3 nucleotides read TGCAGTGCTAGTGGGCGGGAGGAAGGGTACAATGAGCAGTTCTTC.

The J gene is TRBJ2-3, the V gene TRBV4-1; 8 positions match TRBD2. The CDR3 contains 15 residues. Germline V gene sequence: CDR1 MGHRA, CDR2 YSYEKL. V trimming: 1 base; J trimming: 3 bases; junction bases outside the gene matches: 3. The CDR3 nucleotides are TGCGCCAGCAGCCAAGTGAGCGGGAGTACAGATACGCAGTATTTT. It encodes CASSQVSGSTDTQYF.

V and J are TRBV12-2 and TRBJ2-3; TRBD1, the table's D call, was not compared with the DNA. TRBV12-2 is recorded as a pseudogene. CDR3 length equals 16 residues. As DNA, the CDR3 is TGTGCAAGTCGCTTAGCGTCGAGACAATACACAGATACGCAGTATTTT. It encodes CASRLASRQYTDTQYF.

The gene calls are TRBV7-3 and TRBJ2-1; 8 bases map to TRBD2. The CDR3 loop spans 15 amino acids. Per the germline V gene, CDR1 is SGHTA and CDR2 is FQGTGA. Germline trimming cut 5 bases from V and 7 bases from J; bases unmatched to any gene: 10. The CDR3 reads CASSRRLAGLNEQFF. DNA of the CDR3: TGTGCCAGCAGCCGCAGGCTAGCGGGCTTAAATGAGCAGTTCTTC.

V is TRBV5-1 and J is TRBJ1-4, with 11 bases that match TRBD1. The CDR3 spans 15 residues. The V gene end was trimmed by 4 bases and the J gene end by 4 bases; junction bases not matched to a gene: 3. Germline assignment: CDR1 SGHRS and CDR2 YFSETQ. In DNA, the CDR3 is TGCGCCAGCAGCGGACAGGGGGCGGTTAATGAAAAACTGTTTTTT. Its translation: CASSGQGAVNEKLFF.

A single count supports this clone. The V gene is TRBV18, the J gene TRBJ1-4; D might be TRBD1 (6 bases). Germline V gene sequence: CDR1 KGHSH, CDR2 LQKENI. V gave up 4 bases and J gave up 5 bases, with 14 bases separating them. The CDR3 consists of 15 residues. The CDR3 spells CASSLRQDRNEKLFF. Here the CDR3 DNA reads TGTGCCAGCTCACTCAGACAGGATAGAAATGAAAAACTGTTTTTT. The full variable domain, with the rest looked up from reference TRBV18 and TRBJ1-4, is NAGVMQNPRHLVRRRGQEARLRCSPMKGHSHVYWYRQLPEEGLKFMVYLQKENIIDESGMPKERFSAEFPKEGPSILRIQQVVRGDSAAYFCASSLRQDRNEKLFFGSGTQLSVL.

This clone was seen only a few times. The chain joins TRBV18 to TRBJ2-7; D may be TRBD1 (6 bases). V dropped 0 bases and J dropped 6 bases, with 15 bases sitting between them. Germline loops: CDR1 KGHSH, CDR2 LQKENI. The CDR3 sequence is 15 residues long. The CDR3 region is CASSPPSAGAGEQYF. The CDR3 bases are TGTGCCAGCTCACCACCGTCGGCAGGGGCTGGCGAGCAGTACTTC.

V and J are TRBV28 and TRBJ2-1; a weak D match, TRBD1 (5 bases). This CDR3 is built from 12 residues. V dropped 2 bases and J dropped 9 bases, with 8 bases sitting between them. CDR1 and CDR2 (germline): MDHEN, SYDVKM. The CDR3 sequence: CASSLGAAEQFF. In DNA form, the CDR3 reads TGTGCCAGCAGTTTAGGGGCGGCTGAGCAGTTCTTC.

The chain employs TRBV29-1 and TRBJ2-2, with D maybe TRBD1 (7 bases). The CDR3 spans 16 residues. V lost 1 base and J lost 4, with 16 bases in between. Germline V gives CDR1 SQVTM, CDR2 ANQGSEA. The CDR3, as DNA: TGCAGCGTTGAAGTGTTTGGCAGGGGGGTCACCGGGGAGCTGTTTTTT. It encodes CSVEVFGRGVTGELFF.

The CDR3 loop is CASSQATGLGEQYF. CDR3 coding DNA: TGTGCCAGCAGCCAAGCGACAGGGCTCGGGGAGCAGTACTTC. The rearrangement joins TRBV3-1 (or the pseudogene TRBV3-2) to TRBJ2-7; 7 positions agree with TRBD1. V lost 1 base, J lost 7 bases, and 7 bases stayed unmatched. The CDR3 runs 14 residues. CDR1 LGHDT and CDR2 YNNKEL come from the germline V gene (reference sequence).

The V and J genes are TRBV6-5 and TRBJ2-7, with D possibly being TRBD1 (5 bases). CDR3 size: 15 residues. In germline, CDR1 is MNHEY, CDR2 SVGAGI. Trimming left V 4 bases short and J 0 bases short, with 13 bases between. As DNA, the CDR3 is TGTGCCAGCAGTTTCGGCAGGGCTTCCTCCTACGAGCAGTACTTC. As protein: CASSFGRASSYEQYF.

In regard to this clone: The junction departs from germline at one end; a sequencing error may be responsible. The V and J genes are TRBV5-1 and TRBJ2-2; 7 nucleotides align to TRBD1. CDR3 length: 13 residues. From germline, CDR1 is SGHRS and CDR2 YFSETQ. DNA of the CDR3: TGCGCCTCCGCATCACAGGGGACCGCGGAGCTGTTTTTT. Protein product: CASASQGTAELFF.

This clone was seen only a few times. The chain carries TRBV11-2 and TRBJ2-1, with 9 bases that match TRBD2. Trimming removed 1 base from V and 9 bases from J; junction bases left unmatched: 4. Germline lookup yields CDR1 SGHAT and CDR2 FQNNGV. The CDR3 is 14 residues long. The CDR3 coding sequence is TGTGCCAGCAGCTTAGCAGCGGGAGGAGGTGAGCAGTTCTTC. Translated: CASSLAAGGGEQFF.

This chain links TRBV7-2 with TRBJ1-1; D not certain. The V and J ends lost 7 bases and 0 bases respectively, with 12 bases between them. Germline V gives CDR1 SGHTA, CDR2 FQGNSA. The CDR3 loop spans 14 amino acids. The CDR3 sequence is CASIPAVVNTEAFF. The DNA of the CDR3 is TGTGCCAGCATTCCCGCGGTCGTGAACACTGAAGCTTTCTTT.